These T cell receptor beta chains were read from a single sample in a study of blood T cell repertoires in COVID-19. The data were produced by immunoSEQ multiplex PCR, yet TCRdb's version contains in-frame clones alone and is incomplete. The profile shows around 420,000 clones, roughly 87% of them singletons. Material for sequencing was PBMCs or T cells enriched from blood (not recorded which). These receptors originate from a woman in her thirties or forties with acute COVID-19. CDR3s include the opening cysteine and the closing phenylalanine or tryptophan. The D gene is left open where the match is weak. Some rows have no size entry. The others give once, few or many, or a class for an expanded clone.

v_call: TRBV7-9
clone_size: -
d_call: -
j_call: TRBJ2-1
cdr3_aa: CASSLAGQGNEQFF
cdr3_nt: TGTGCCAGCAGCTTAGCCGGACAAGGCAATGAGCAGTTCTTC

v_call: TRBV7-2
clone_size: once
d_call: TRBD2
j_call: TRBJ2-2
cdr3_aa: CASSRTSGGQNTGELFF
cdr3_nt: TGTGCCAGCAGTCGGACTAGCGGGGGCCAGAACACCGGGGAGCTGTTTTTT

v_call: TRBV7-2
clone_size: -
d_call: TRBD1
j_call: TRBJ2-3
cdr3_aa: CASSSTGGPDTQYF
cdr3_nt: TGTGCCAGCAGCTCGACAGGGGGCCCAGATACGCAGTATTTT

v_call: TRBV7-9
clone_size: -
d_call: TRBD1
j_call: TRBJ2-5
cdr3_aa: CASSLTLDRGEETQYF
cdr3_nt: TGTGCCAGCAGCTTAACCTTAGACAGGGGCGAGGAGACCCAGTACTTC

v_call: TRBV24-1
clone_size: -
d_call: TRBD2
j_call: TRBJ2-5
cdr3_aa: CATTRLAGGRETQYF
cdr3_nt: TGTGCCACCACGAGGCTAGCGGGGGGGAGAGAGACCCAGTACTTC

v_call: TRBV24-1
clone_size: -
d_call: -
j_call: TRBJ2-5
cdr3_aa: CATSDWPGDQYF
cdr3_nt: TGTGCCACCAGTGATTGGCCGGGAGACCAGTACTTC

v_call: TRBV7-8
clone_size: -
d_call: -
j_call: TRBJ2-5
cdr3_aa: CASSLGGRGETQYF
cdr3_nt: TGTGCCAGCAGCTTAGGGGGGCGCGGAGAGACCCAGTACTTC

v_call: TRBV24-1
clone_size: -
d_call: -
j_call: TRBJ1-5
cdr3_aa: CATSDPGGPLQHF
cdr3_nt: TGTGCCACCAGTGATCCAGGTGGGCCCCTCCAGCATTTT

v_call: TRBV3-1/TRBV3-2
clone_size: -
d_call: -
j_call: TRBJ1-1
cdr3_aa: CASSQVGGEAEAFF
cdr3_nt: TGTGCCAGCAGCCAAGTGGGGGGGGAGGCTGAAGCTTTCTTT

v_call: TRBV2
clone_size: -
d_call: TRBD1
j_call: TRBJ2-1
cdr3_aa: CASSWTGYEQFF
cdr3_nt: TGTGCCAGCAGTTGGACAGGGTACGAGCAGTTCTTC

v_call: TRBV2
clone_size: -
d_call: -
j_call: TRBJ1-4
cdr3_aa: CASRGAANEKLFF
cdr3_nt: TGTGCCAGCAGGGGGGCGGCTAATGAAAAACTGTTTTTT

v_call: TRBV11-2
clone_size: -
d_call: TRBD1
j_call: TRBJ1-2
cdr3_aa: CASSLVTGYYGYTF
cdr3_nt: TGTGCCAGCAGCTTAGTGACAGGGTACTATGGCTACACCTTC

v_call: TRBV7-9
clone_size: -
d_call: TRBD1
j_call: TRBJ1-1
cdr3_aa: CASSLAGTGPEAFF
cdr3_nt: TGTGCCAGCAGCTTAGCGGGGACAGGACCTGAAGCTTTCTTT

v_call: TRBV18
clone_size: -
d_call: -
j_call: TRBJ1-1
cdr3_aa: CASSPASGGSEAFF
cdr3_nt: TGTGCCAGCTCACCAGCTTCGGGGGGCTCTGAAGCTTTCTTT

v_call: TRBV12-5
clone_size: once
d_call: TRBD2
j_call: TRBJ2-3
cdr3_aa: CASGLVQRGGVGRTDTQYF
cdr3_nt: TGTGCTAGTGGTTTGGTTCAGCGGGGGGGCGTCGGGAGGACAGATACGCAGTATTTT

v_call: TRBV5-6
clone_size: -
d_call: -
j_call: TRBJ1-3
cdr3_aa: CASSLGGSGNTIYF
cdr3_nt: TGTGCCAGCAGCTTAGGGGGCTCTGGAAACACCATATATTTT

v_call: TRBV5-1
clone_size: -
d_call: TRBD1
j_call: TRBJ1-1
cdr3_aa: CASSFLGTGRTEAFF
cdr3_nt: TGCGCCAGCAGCTTCTTAGGGACAGGGCGAACTGAAGCTTTCTTT

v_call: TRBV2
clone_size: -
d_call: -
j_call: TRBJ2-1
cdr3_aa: CASRRDTYNEQFF
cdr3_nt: TGTGCCAGCAGAAGGGACACCTACAATGAGCAGTTCTTC

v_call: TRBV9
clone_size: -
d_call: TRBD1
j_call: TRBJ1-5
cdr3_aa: CASSVDGQEGQPQHF
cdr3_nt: TGTGCCAGCAGCGTAGATGGACAGGAGGGGCAGCCCCAGCATTTT

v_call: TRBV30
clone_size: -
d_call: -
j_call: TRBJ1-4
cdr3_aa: CAWSVGGRNEKLFF
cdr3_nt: TGTGCCTGGAGTGTGGGGGGACGGAATGAAAAACTGTTTTTT

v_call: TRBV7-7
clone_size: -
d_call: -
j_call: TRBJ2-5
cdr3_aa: CASSPTTAGSETQYF
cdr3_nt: TGTGCCAGCAGCCCCACTACCGCAGGGTCCGAGACCCAGTACTTC

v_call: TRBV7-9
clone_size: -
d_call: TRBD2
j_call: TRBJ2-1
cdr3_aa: CASIESGTSPNNEQFF
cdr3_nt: TGTGCCAGCATCGAATCCGGGACTAGCCCTAACAATGAGCAGTTCTTC

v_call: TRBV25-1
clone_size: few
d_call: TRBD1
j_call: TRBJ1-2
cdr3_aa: CASSRTGYLYGYTF
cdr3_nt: TGTGCCAGTTCTCGGACAGGGTACCTCTATGGCTACACCTTC

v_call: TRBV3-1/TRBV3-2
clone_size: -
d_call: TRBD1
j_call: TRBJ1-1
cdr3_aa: CASSQVQGTEAFF
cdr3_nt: TGTGCCAGCAGCCAGGTACAGGGGACTGAAGCTTTCTTT

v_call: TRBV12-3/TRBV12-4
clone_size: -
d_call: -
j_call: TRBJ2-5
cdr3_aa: CASSGGGWVAQYF
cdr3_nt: TGTGCCAGCAGTGGGGGGGGCTGGGTGGCCCAGTACTTC

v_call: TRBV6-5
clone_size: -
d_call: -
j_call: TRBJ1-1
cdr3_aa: CASSYDRFGDTEAFF
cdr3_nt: TGTGCCAGCAGTTATGACAGATTTGGTGACACTGAAGCTTTCTTT

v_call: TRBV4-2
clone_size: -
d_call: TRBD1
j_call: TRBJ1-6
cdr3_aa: CASADADRGSYNSPLHF
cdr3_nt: TGTGCCAGCGCCGACGCGGACAGGGGCTCCTATAATTCACCCCTCCACTTT

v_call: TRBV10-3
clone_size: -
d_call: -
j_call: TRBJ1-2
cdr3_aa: CAISESTAGYTF
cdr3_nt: TGTGCCATCAGTGAGTCGACAGCGGGCTACACCTTC

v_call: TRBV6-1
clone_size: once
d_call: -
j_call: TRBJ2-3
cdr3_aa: CASSEVYTDTQYF
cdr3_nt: TGTGCCAGCAGTGAAGTTTACACAGATACGCAGTATTTT

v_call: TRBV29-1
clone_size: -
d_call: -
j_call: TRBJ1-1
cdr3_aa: CSGGEGGNTEAFF
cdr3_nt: TGCAGCGGGGGTGAAGGGGGGAACACTGAAGCTTTCTTT

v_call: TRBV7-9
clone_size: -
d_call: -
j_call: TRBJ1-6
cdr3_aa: CASSPQGTSSYNSPLHF
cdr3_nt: TGTGCCAGCAGCCCCCAGGGGACGAGTTCCTATAATTCACCCCTCCACTTT

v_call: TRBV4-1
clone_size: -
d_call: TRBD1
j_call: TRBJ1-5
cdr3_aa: CASSQEGTGVQPQHF
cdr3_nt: TGCGCCAGCAGCCAAGAAGGGACAGGGGTTCAGCCCCAGCATTTT

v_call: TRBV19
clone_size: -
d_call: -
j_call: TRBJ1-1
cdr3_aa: CASSIWGGTEAFF
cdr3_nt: TGTGCCAGTAGTATTTGGGGGGGCACTGAAGCTTTCTTT

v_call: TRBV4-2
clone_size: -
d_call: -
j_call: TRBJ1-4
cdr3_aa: CASSQEWAVNEKLFF
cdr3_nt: TGTGCCAGCAGCCAAGAATGGGCAGTTAATGAAAAACTGTTTTTT

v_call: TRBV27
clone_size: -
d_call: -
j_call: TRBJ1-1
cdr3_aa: CASSPRGGVSTEAFF
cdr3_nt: TGTGCCAGCAGTCCCCGCGGAGGGGTTAGCACTGAAGCTTTCTTT

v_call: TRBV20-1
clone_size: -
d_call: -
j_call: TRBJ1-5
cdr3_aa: CSASGQGSPLFGQPQHF
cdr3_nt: TGCAGTGCTAGTGGGCAGGGATCCCCTTTATTCGGCCAGCCCCAGCATTTT

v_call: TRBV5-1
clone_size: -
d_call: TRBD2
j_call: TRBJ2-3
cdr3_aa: CASSLQERGGSTDTQYF
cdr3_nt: TGCGCCAGCAGCTTGCAGGAGCGGGGGGGAAGCACAGATACGCAGTATTTT

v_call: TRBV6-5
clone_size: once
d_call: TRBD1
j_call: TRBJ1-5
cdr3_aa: CASSYTGQGYDQPQHF
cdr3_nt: TGTGCCAGCAGTTACACGGGACAGGGGTACGATCAGCCCCAGCATTTT

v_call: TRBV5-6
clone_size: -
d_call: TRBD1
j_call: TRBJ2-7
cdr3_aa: CASSSMDRESYEQYF
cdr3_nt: TGTGCCAGCAGCTCGATGGACAGGGAATCCTACGAGCAGTACTTC

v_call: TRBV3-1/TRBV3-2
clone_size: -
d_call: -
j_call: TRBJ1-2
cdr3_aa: CASSQGGGYGYTF
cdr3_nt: TGTGCCAGCAGCCAGGGAGGGGGTTATGGCTACACCTTC